These 10 T cell receptor beta chains share one sample of origin, sequenced in a study of T cells after yellow fever vaccination. TCRdb independently ran MiXCR on the 5' RACE reads; one entry per CDR3 protein. This sample has roughly 180,000 distinct CDR3 sequences; roughly 6.4% occur once, and the top ten carry roughly 3%. Sequencing used CD4+ T cells sorted from PBMCs, obtained on the day of the first yellow fever vaccination. The origin of the receptors is a man aged 18 to 29 who received the YFV17D yellow fever vaccine.

The chain combines TRBV5-1 with TRBJ1-4; 8 bases map to TRBD1. The V and J ends lost 2 bases and 7 bases, in that order; junction bases with no gene match: 16. The CDR3 consists of 18 residues. Germline V gene sequence: CDR1 SGHRS, CDR2 YFSETQ. The CDR3 is CASSLDGPATGAPEKLFF. The DNA for the CDR3 is TGCGCCAGCAGCTTAGACGGGCCTGCGACAGGGGCTCCTGAAAAACTGTTTTTT.

This clonotype was seen ten or more times. This chain connects TRBV12-3 or TRBV12-4 to TRBJ2-1, with 11 positions matching TRBD2. V dropped 6 bases and J dropped 12; count of bases not matched to a gene: 13. The CDR3 runs 15 residues. Written as DNA, the CDR3 is TGTGCCAGCAGCCAGATTAGCGGGGGGGCTGGTAGGCAGTTCTTC. Translated, it gives CASSQISGGAGRQFF.

The table lists this clonotype with many counts. The V gene is TRBV12-3 or TRBV12-4, the J gene TRBJ1-5; 7 bases line up with TRBD1. This CDR3 has 14 residues. Trimming cost V 5 bases and J 6 bases; bases outside gene matches: 7. CDR3 in amino acids: CASSPDRAGQPQHF. CDR3 sequence (DNA): TGTGCCAGCAGTCCAGACAGGGCGGGTCAGCCCCAGCATTTT.

This clonotype has ten or more counts. The genes are TRBV20-1 and TRBJ2-7; 10 positions match TRBD2. Trimming took 4 bases from V and 0 from J; bases not matched to a gene: 3. The CDR3 length is 14 residues. Germline V CDR1 and CDR2: DFQATT, SNEGSKA (reference sequence). CDR3 amino acids: CSATRTSGSYEQYF. The CDR3 region has the DNA TGCAGTGCTACTCGGACTAGCGGCTCCTACGAGCAGTACTTC.

This clonotype appeared a single time. A much larger clone is a single base away; this may be a read error. This chain joins TRBV7-2 and TRBJ1-1; a possible D gene is TRBD1 (6 bases). In germline, CDR1 is SGHTA, CDR2 FQGNSA. This CDR3 comprises 14 residues. V gave up 5 bases and J gave up 4 bases, with 14 bases separating them. In nucleotides, the CDR3 is TGTGCCAGCAGCCCACAGGGTTTCGGCACTGAAGCTTTCTTT. This codes for CASSPQGFGTEAFF. The whole variable domain, remainder taken from reference TRBV7-2 and TRBJ1-1, is GAGVSQSPSNKVTEKGKDVELRCDPISGHTALYWYRQSLGQGLEFLIYFQGNSAPDKSGLPSDRFSAERTGGSVSTLTIQRTQQEDSAVYLCASSPQGFGTEAFFGQGTRLTVV.

This clonotype has ten or more counts. The chain couples TRBV5-1 to TRBJ2-3; 12 positions match TRBD2. The CDR3 has 15 residues. CDR1 and CDR2 (germline): SGHRS, YFSETQ. J gave up 6 bases and V 3 bases, and 5 bases lay outside the gene matches. The chain's CDR3 is CASSYKTSGGDTQYF. The CDR3 DNA sequence: TGCGCCAGCAGCTACAAGACTAGCGGGGGTGATACGCAGTATTTT.

This clonotype was seen ten or more times. The chain combines TRBV21-1 with TRBJ2-6. TRBV21-1 is termed a pseudogene. There are 20 residues in the CDR3. The CDR3 region is CASSKVDCHNLGSGANVLTF. CDR3 nucleotides: TGTGCCAGCAGCAAAGTTGATTGCCATAATCTGGGCTCTGGGGCCAACGTCCTGACTTTC.

This clonotype has ten or more counts. The chain employs TRBV19 and TRBJ2-7, with D tentatively TRBD1 (6 bases). The V gene lost 5 bases and the J gene lost 6 bases, with 20 bases spanning the gap. This CDR3 is built from 15 residues. Germline V lookup: CDR1 LNHDA, CDR2 SQIVND (reference sequence). The CDR3 here is CASSGGFPYGREQYF. CDR3 nucleotide sequence: TGTGCCAGTAGTGGGGGCTTCCCCTACGGGCGCGAGCAGTACTTC. Together with reference TRBV19 and TRBJ2-7, the CDR3 gives the full variable domain: DGGITQSPKYLFRKEGQNVTLSCEQNLNHDAMYWYRQDPGQGLRLIYYSQIVNDFQKGDIAEGYSVSREKKESFPLTVTSAQKNPTAFYLCASSGGFPYGREQYFGPGTRLTVT.

This clonotype was seen repeatedly, ten times or more. The genes are TRBV3-1 and TRBJ2-3, with TRBD2 as a possible D gene (6 bases). The ends were cut back, 5 bases at V and 7 bases at J, with 13 bases in the middle. CDR3 size: 13 residues. Germline V gives CDR1 LGHDT, CDR2 YNNKEL (reference sequence). The CDR3: CASSFSGGNTQYF. For the CDR3, the DNA is TGTGCCAGCAGCTTCTCCGGGGGAAATACGCAGTATTTT.

The V call is TRBV6-2 or TRBV6-3, the J call TRBJ2-3, with 9 bases that match TRBD2. The V segment lost 10 bases and the J segment 0 bases; nucleotides outside the gene matches: 5. Per the germline V gene, CDR1 is MNHEY and CDR2 is SVGEGT. This CDR3 has 14 amino acids. As DNA, the CDR3 is TGTGCCACCTTGGGACTAGCTAGCACAGATACGCAGTATTTT. It is translated as CATLGLASTDTQYF.